Shown below are 22 T cell receptor beta chains from a single sample sequenced in a study of tumor-infiltrating lymphocytes in primary liver carcinoma. Using a constant-region primer together with ProtoScript II reverse transcriptase, TCR beta cDNA was made from roughly 540 ng of total RNA. Slightly modified ARM-PCR, run as three nested multiplex PCR rounds, produced the TCR beta libraries. In the first two PCR rounds, TRBV1-TRBV30 forward primers were paired with a C-beta reverse primer, and each round lasted roughly 9 cycles. TCRdb itself ran the multiplex PCR reads through MiXCR, one entry per CDR3 protein. Among fewer than 50,000 distinct CDR3 sequences listed, roughly 74% were seen once. The tissue used was unsorted bulk material of 20-30 mg. RNA and DNA were co-extracted from it with the AllPrep DNA/RNA mini kit. Sequencing was performed on tumor-adjacent normal liver tissue. The receptors come from a woman aged 25 to 39 with primary liver carcinoma and hepatitis B virus infection.

On this clonotype: The junction shows a germline mismatch at one end, possibly a read error. The chain recombines TRBV11-2 with TRBJ2-1; D is perhaps TRBD2 (5 bases). The CDR3 sequence is 18 residues long. Germline-derived CDR1 and CDR2 are SGHAT and FQNNGV. CDR3 nucleotides: TGTGCCAGCAGCTTACGTAGCGTCCACTCGCCCTCCTTCAATGAGCAGTTCTTC. Its protein product is CASSLRSVHSPSFNEQFF.

This clonotype has a count of ten or more. V is TRBV7-8 and J is TRBJ2-3; 8 bases are a match to TRBD2. CDR3 length equals 17 residues. From germline, CDR1 is SGHVS and CDR2 FQNEAQ. J was trimmed by 0 bases and V by 1 base; bases with no gene match: 6. CDR3: CASSLEEASGSTDTQYF. For the CDR3, the DNA is TGTGCCAGCAGCTTAGAAGAGGCTAGCGGGAGCACAGATACGCAGTATTTT.

As to this clonotype: The junction departs from the called germline gene at one end, perhaps through a read error. The chain employs TRBV4-1 and TRBJ2-5, with 10 bases that match TRBD2. Germline V CDR1 and CDR2: MGHRA, YSYEKL. The CDR3 sequence is 12 residues long. The CDR3: CAISGGGETRYF. CDR3 nucleotide sequence: TGCGCCATCAGCGGGGGGGGCGAGACCCGATACTTC.

On this clonotype: The junction differs from germline at one of its ends, possibly a read error. This rearrangement joins TRBV11-2 to TRBJ2-7; TRBD1 agrees at 8 bases. Germline-derived CDR1 and CDR2 are SGHAT and FQNNGV. CDR3 length equals 13 residues. The CDR3 region is CANIGDRPYEQCF. The DNA for the CDR3 is TGTGCCAACATAGGGGACAGGCCCTACGAGCAGTGCTTC.

This clonotype was counted ten times or more. The rearrangement joins TRBV5-1 to TRBJ2-7; D call uncertain. Germline loops: CDR1 SGHRS, CDR2 YFSETQ. This CDR3 spans 16 amino acids. Trimming left V 0 bases short and J 5 bases short, with 18 bases between. The CDR3 DNA sequence: TGCGCCAGCAGCTTGGCCATCGATCGCTCGTCCCACGAGCAGTACTTC. Translation: CASSLAIDRSSHEQYF.

There are many counts of this clonotype. This chain connects TRBV6-5 to TRBJ2-2, with 12 bases matching TRBD2. CDR3 length equals 18 residues. Germline V gene lookup returns CDR1 MNHEY and CDR2 SVGAGI. The trim removed 4 bases at V and 1 base at J, leaving 7 bases unmatched. The CDR3 loop is CASSSLLAGGGNTGELFF. The CDR3 coding sequence is TGTGCCAGCAGTTCTCTACTAGCGGGAGGAGGGAACACCGGGGAGCTGTTTTTT.

V is TRBV4-2 and J is TRBJ2-7; D is unclear. This CDR3 is 13 amino acids long. Germline V lookup: CDR1 LGHNA, CDR2 YNFKEQ. This CDR3 is CISSQYMAYEQYF. In DNA, the CDR3 is TGTATCAGCAGCCAGTACATGGCGTACGAGCAGTACTTC.

The rearrangement joins TRBV2 to TRBJ2-1, with D maybe TRBD2 (6 bases). V lost 6 bases, J lost 6 bases, and 9 bases lay in between. The CDR3 contains 12 residues. Germline-derived CDR1 and CDR2 are SNHLY and FYNNEI. The DNA of the CDR3 is TGTGCCAGCAGGGTGGGAGGCAATGAGCAGTTCTTC. It yields the protein CASRVGGNEQFF.

This chain connects TRBV28 to TRBJ2-7; D gene ambiguous. Germline V lookup: CDR1 MDHEN, CDR2 SYDVKM. V was trimmed by 6 bases and J by 7 bases, leaving 22 bases between them. The CDR3 runs 15 residues. CDR3 sequence: CASRTLTRKIYEQYF. CDR3 DNA: TGTGCCAGCAGAACTTTGACAAGGAAAATCTATGAGCAGTACTTC.

In its sample, this clonotype was seen a few times. Given a much more abundant clone one base away, this may be a read error. This chain connects TRBV11-2 to TRBJ1-1; no reliable D call. The CDR3 has 13 amino acids. Germline CDR1 and CDR2: SGHAT and FQNNGV. The CDR3 reads CTSSLGLNTEAFF. In nucleotides, the CDR3 is TGTACCAGCAGCTTAGGCCTGAACACTGAAGCTTTCTTT.

The gene calls are TRBV4-1 and TRBJ2-7; D is uncertain. The CDR3 is 18 residues long. Germline V CDR1 and CDR2: MGHRA, YSYEKL. Trimming took 0 bases from V and 7 from J, leaving 25 bases between them. The DNA for the CDR3 is TGCGCCAGCAGCCAAGACCTCTCCGGCGGTCCTCTTCTCTATGAGCAGTACTTC. It encodes CASSQDLSGGPLLYEQYF.

Comments on this clonotype: The CDR3 ends on some other residue instead of the conserved phenylalanine or tryptophan, so this is likely a read error. V is TRBV6-6 and J is TRBJ2-1, with 7 nucleotides matching TRBD2. Germline V lookup: CDR1 MNHNY, CDR2 SVGAGI (reference sequence). The V segment lost 4 bases and the J segment 7 bases; nucleotides outside the gene matches: 16. The CDR3 consists of 17 residues. This CDR3 is CASSFGSPGGTSNEQFS. CDR3 bases: TGTGCCAGCAGTTTCGGGTCCCCCGGGGGGACTTCGAATGAGCAGTTCTCC.

The V and J genes are TRBV12-3 or TRBV12-4 and TRBJ2-1; 9 bases fit TRBD2. The V and J ends lost 7 bases and 5 bases, in that order; junction bases with no gene match: 9. The CDR3 has 15 residues. CDR3 in DNA: TGTGCCAGCACATTAATAGCGGGAGTTCACAATGAGCAGTTCTTC. Residues: CASTLIAGVHNEQFF.

Remarks on this clonotype: Without the conserved terminal phenylalanine or tryptophan, this CDR3 likely stems from a read error. V usage is TRBV7-8 and J usage is TRBJ1-6; D is undetermined. This CDR3 has 15 amino acids. Trimming took off 1 base at V and 14 bases at J, with 18 bases between the two ends. In germline, CDR1 is SGHVS, CDR2 FQNEAQ. The CDR3 spells CASSLGPANFEALHS. CDR3 sequence (DNA): TGTGCCAGCAGCTTAGGACCGGCCAACTTTGAGGCCCTCCACTCT.

As regards this clonotype: Since no conserved phenylalanine or tryptophan closes the CDR3, a read error is the likely cause. The CDR3 bases are TGCTGCGTTCGCAGCGGGAGAACCACTGAAGCTTTCTTA. The encoded protein is CCVRSGRTTEAFL. This sequence joins TRBV29-1 and TRBJ1-1, with no clear D. Germline V lookup: CDR1 SQVTM, CDR2 ANQGSEA. The CDR3 has 13 amino acids.

As concerns this clonotype: The junction differs from germline at one of its ends, possibly a read error. This sequence joins TRBV11-2 and TRBJ2-2, with D unclear. The CDR3 runs to 16 residues. Germline V gene sequence: CDR1 SGHAT, CDR2 FQNNGV. CDR3 sequence (DNA): TGCGCCAGCAGCCCCGATCCCCAATTGAACACCGGTGGGCTGTTTTTT. Its translation is CASSPDPQLNTGGLFF.

This sequence joins TRBV6-5 and TRBJ1-1, with D possibly matching TRBD1 (6 bases). There are 14 residues in the CDR3. Trimming removed 1 base at V and 4 bases at J, with 10 bases between. The germline V gene encodes CDR1 MNHEY and CDR2 SVGAGI. DNA of the CDR3: TGTGCCAGCAGTTACTTCGGAGGGGGCACTGAAGCTTTCTTT. It specifies CASSYFGGGTEAFF.

A note on this clonotype: At one of its ends the junction is not consistent with the germline gene, which may arise from a read error. This chain connects TRBV11-2 to TRBJ2-1, with D perhaps TRBD1 (5 bases). Germline assignment: CDR1 SGHAT and CDR2 FQNNGV. The CDR3 is 13 amino acids. CDR3 region: CANSSQPGHEQLF. DNA for the CDR3: TGTGCCAACAGCTCCCAACCCGGACATGAGCAACTCTTC.

On this clonotype: A much larger clone differs from this one at a single base, so this may be a read error. The gene calls are TRBV10-3 and TRBJ2-7; 9 bases are a match to TRBD1. CDR3 length equals 14 residues. With 3 bases clipped from V and 5 bases from J, the junction kept 5 bases outside the gene matches. CDR1 and CDR2 (germline): ENHRY, SYGVKD. The CDR3 is CAISETGGFDEQYF. In nucleotides, the CDR3 is TGTGCCATCAGTGAAACAGGGGGCTTTGACGAGCAGTACTTC.

Notes on this clonotype: A read error is possible here, since a much larger clone lies one base away. V and J are TRBV28 and TRBJ2-2; 8 nucleotides agree with TRBD2. There are 20 residues in the CDR3. Germline V gives CDR1 MDHEN, CDR2 SYDVKM. For the CDR3, the DNA is TGTGCCTGCAGCCTCTTCATTAAAAAAGAGACTAGCGAGAACACCGGGGAGCTGTTTTTT. It specifies CACSLFIKKETSENTGELFF.

This clonotype is medium-sized within its sample. The chain couples TRBV6-4 to TRBJ2-1; the D is unclear. CDR3 length: 14 amino acids. V lost 2 bases to trimming and J lost 5 bases, with 10 bases between them. Per the germline V gene, CDR1 is MRHNA and CDR2 is SNTAGT. CDR3 in DNA: TGTGCCAGCAGTGACCGAATCGAAGACAATGAGCAGTTCTTC. It is translated as CASSDRIEDNEQFF.

Turning to this clonotype: Because it lacks the conserved phenylalanine or tryptophan at the end, this CDR3 is likely a read error. CDR3 nucleotides: TGTGCCAGCAACCTTACCCAGGACTACTACGGGCAGTACTTG. Translating it yields CASNLTQDYYGQYL. V and J are TRBV11-2 and TRBJ2-7, with a weak D call TRBD2 (6 bases). Germline CDR1 reads SGHAT; CDR2 reads FQNNGV. CDR3 length equals 14 residues.